This is a list of T cell receptor beta chains from one sample in a study of shared clonotypes between healthy human individuals. Clones were read by immunoSEQ multiplex PCR, and TCRdb kept only the in-frame ones, dropping some. Here the sample spans more than 850,000 clones, approximately 80% being singletons. The material sequenced was memory CD4+ T cells from PBMCs. Receptors were obtained from a man younger than 35 in good health. Some clones in this sample may be carry-over from other donors' samples. Both conserved end residues are part of each CDR3. Fields, in order: J gene, V gene, CDR3 protein.

j_gene: TRBJ2-7; v_gene: TRBV1; CDR3aa: CTSSQDKGPYEQYF
j_gene: TRBJ2-6; v_gene: TRBV19; CDR3aa: CASSIAGAGANVLTF
j_gene: TRBJ2-2; v_gene: TRBV5-1; CDR3aa: CASRRSFRSTEGSGELFF
j_gene: TRBJ1-1; v_gene: TRBV28; CDR3aa: CASSLPNLTEAFF
j_gene: TRBJ1-2; v_gene: TRBV28; CDR3aa: CASSASTSGTYGYTF
j_gene: TRBJ2-7; v_gene: TRBV18; CDR3aa: CASSPLGTAAFEQYF
j_gene: TRBJ1-1; v_gene: TRBV9; CDR3aa: CASSASDNTEAFF
j_gene: TRBJ2-5; v_gene: TRBV6-5; CDR3aa: CASSYLLAGEETQYF
j_gene: TRBJ2-5; v_gene: TRBV29-1; CDR3aa: CSVTRSVWETQYF
j_gene: TRBJ2-2; v_gene: TRBV7-9; CDR3aa: CASSSARPGAGELFF
j_gene: TRBJ2-1; v_gene: TRBV2; CDR3aa: CASLQGNEQFF
j_gene: TRBJ2-5; v_gene: TRBV13; CDR3aa: CASSLFRDRRGQETQYF
j_gene: TRBJ2-5; v_gene: TRBV28; CDR3aa: CASSLLAGGRETQYF
j_gene: TRBJ1-3; v_gene: TRBV12-2; CDR3aa: CGGDSGNTIYF
j_gene: TRBJ1-1; v_gene: TRBV6-6; CDR3aa: CASSYSENTEAFF
j_gene: TRBJ2-7; v_gene: TRBV5-1; CDR3aa: CASSLGLAANYEQYF
j_gene: TRBJ2-2; v_gene: TRBV6-1; CDR3aa: CASRHTGFTGELFF
j_gene: TRBJ2-7; v_gene: TRBV13; CDR3aa: CASSSDRAYEQYF
j_gene: TRBJ2-1; v_gene: TRBV4-2; CDR3aa: CASSQDLTSGFYNEQFF
j_gene: TRBJ2-5; v_gene: TRBV6-5; CDR3aa: CASRAQGARETQYF
j_gene: TRBJ2-2; v_gene: TRBV7-3; CDR3aa: CASSYQGDGELFF
j_gene: TRBJ1-2; v_gene: TRBV28; CDR3aa: CASSGNYGYTF
j_gene: TRBJ2-1; v_gene: TRBV7-3; CDR3aa: CASRETRGHNEQFF
j_gene: TRBJ2-6; v_gene: TRBV2; CDR3aa: CASSYYGSGANVLTF
j_gene: TRBJ2-4; v_gene: TRBV19; CDR3aa: CASSGLGSSVRNIQYF